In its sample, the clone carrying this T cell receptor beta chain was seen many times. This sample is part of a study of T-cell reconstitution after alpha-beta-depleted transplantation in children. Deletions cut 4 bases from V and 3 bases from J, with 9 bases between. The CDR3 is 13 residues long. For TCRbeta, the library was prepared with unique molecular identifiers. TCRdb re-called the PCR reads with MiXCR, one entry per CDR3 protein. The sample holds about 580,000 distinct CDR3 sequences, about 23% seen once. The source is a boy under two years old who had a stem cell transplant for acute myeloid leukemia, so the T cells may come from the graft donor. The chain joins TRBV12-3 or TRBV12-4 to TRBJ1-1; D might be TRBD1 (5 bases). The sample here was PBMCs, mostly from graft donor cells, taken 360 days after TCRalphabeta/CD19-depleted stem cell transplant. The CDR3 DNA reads TGTGCCAGCAGTTGGGGGGAGGACACTGAAGCTTTCTTT. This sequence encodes CASSWGEDTEAFF.